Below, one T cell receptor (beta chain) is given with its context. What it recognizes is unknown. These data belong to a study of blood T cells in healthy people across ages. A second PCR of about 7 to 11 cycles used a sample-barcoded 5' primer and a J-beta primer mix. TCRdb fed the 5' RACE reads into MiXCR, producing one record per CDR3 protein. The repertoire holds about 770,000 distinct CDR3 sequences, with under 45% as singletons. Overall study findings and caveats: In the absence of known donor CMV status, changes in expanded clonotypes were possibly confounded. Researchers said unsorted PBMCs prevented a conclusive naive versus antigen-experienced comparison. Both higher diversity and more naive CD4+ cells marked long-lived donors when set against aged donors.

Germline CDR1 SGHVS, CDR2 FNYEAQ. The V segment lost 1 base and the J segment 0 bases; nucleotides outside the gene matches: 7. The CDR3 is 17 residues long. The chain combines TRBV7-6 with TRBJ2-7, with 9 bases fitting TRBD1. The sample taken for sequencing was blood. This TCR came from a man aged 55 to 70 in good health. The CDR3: CASSLGLGQGTSYEQYF. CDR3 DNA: TGTGCCAGCAGCTTAGGATTGGGACAGGGAACCTCCTACGAGCAGTACTTC.